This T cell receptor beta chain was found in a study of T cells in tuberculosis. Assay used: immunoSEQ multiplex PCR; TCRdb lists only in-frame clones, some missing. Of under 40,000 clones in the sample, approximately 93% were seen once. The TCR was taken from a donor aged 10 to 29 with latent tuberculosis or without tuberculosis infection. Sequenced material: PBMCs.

In DNA, the CDR3 is TGCGCCAGCAGCCCTGGTGGAGAAGGAAAAGTTAACTATGGCTACACCTTC. As protein: CASSPGGEGKVNYGYTF. The chain uses TRBV4-1 and TRBJ1-2; no reliable D call. The CDR3 loop spans 17 amino acids. The V end lost 4 bases, the J end lost 1 base, and 19 bases lay between the germline ends. Germline lookup yields CDR1 MGHRA and CDR2 YSYEKL.